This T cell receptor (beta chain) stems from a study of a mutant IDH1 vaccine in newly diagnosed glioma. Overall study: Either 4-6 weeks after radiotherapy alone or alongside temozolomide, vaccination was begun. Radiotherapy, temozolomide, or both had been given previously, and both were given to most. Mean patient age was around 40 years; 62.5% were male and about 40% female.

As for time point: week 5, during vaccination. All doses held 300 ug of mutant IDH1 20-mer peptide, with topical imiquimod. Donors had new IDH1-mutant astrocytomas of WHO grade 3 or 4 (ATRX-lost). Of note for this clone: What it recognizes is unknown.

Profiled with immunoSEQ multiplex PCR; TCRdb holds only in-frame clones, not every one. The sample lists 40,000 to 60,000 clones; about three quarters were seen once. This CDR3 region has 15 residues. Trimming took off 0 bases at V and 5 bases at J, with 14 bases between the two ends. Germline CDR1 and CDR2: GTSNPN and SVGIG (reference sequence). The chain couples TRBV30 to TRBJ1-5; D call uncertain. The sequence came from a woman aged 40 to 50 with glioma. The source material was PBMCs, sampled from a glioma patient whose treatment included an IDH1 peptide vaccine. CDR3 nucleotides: TGTGCCTGGAGTGTAATGGGCAGATCCGATCAGCCCCAGCATTTT. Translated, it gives CAWSVMGRSDQPQHF.